This T cell receptor (beta chain) came from a study of blood T cells in healthy people across ages. Findings of the study overall: Older individuals had lower TCR beta diversity per million T cells (the decline was roughly linear). Changes seen in expanded clonotypes were possibly confounded by donor CMV status left unknown.

Together with a sample-barcoded 5' primer, a J-beta primer mix was included in a second PCR lasting about 7 to 12 cycles. TCRdb re-analysed the 5' RACE reads in MiXCR, keeping a single row per CDR3 protein. The sample has hundreds of thousands of distinct CDR3 sequences; roughly 21% are singletons. The CDR3 sequence is 19 residues long. Losses at the gene ends were 0 bases for V and 3 bases for J; bases not matched to a gene: 15. The germline V gene encodes CDR1 MDHEN and CDR2 SYDVKM. Comments on this clonotype: What it recognizes is unknown.

The clonotype originates from a man in his sixties or seventies in good health. V and J are TRBV28 and TRBJ2-7; 9 bases fit TRBD1. Sequenced sample: blood. The CDR3 nucleotides are TGTGCCAGCAGTTTATGGGCACTACCGGGACAGGGCCTTCGCTACGAGCAGTACTTC. Amino acids: CASSLWALPGQGLRYEQYF.